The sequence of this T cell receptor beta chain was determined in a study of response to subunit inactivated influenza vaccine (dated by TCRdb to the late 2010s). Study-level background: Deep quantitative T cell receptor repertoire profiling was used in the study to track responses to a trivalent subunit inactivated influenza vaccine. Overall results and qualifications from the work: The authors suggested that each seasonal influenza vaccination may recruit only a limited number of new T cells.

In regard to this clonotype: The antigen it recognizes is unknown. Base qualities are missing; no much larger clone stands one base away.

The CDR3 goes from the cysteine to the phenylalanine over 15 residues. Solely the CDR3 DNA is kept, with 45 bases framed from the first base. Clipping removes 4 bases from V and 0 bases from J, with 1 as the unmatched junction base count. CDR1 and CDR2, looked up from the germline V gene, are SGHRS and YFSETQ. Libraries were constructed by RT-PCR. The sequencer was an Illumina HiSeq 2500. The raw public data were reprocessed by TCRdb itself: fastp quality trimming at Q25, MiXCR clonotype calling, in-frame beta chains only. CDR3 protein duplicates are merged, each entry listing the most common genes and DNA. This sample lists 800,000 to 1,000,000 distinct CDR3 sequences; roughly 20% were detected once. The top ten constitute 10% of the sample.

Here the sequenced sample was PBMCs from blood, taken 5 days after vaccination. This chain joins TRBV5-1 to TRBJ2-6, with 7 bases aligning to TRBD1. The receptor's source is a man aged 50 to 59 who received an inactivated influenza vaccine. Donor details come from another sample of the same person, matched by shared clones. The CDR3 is CASSRDSSGANVLTF. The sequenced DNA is TGCGCCAGCAGCCGGGACAGCTCTGGGGCCAACGTCCTGACTTTC.